This passage covers 12 T cell receptor beta chains from one sample sequenced in a study of a mutant IDH1 vaccine in newly diagnosed glioma. TCRdb's table, derived via immunoSEQ multiplex PCR, lists solely in-frame clones and lacks some. This sample has about 60,000 clones, with around 84% found just once. Their recognized antigens are unknown. This sample's time point: week 35, safety follow-up. Each dose delivered 300 ug of mutant IDH1 20-mer peptide subcutaneously with imiquimod. The sequences come from PBMCs, collected from a glioma patient whose treatment included an IDH1 peptide vaccine. Source of these receptors: a man younger than 40 with glioma.

The chain is built from TRBV7-9 and TRBJ2-7; D is uncertain. Per the germline V gene, CDR1 is SEHNR and CDR2 is FQNEAQ (reference sequence). V lost 1 base, J lost 2 bases, and 12 bases lay in between. This CDR3 is built from 15 residues. DNA of the CDR3: TGTGCCAGCAGCTTAGTCCTAGACGGTACCTACGAGCAGTACTTC. It is translated as CASSLVLDGTYEQYF.

A remark on this clone: The junction and the germline gene differ at one end; a read error may be behind it. CDR3 region: CASTLGTGVGQYF. As DNA, the CDR3 is TGTGCCAGCACCTTGGGGACAGGGGTTGGGCAGTACTTC. This sequence joins TRBV5-5 and TRBJ2-7; 10 nucleotides line up with TRBD1. The germline V gene has CDR1 SGHKS and CDR2 YYEKEE (reference sequence). CDR3 length equals 13 residues.

Concerning this clone itself: A much larger clone sits a single nucleotide away, making a read error possible. The V call is TRBV27, the J call TRBJ2-7; D not certain. The CDR3 covers 13 residues. Germline-derived CDR1 and CDR2 are MNHEY and SMNVEV (reference sequence). Here the CDR3 reads CTSSFFGGDEQYF. CDR3 sequence (DNA): TGTACCAGCAGTTTCTTCGGTGGTGACGAGCAGTACTTC.

The rearrangement links TRBV13 to TRBJ2-3; 16 bases align to TRBD2. Germline values: CDR1 PRHDT, CDR2 FYEKMQ (reference sequence). V was clipped by 5 bases and J by 8 bases; unmatched bases: 16. This CDR3 has 19 residues. The CDR3 nucleotides are TGTGCCAGCAGCGCCTCGGGACTAGCGGGGGGGCCGGGGTCTGCTACGCAGTATTTT. It translates to CASSASGLAGGPGSATQYF.

This chain joins TRBV7-9 and TRBJ2-3; TRBD2 matches at 9 bases. The CDR3 has 16 amino acids. V lost 5 bases and J lost 2; bases outside the gene matches: 8. Germline-derived CDR1 and CDR2 are SEHNR and FQNEAQ (reference sequence). The CDR3 DNA reads as TGTGCCAGCAGCCCTACGGGACTAGCCCTCACAGATACGCAGTATTTT. As protein: CASSPTGLALTDTQYF.

The V gene is TRBV19, the J gene TRBJ2-7; D perhaps matches TRBD1 (6 bases). Between the trimmed V and J ends, which lost 10 bases and 4 bases, there was a span of 17 bases. CDR1 is LNHDA and CDR2 is SQIVND in the germline V gene (reference sequence). The CDR3 has 13 amino acids. CDR3 protein: CATSPAGVYEQYF. DNA for the CDR3: TGTGCCACTTCCCCGGCAGGGGTGTACGAGCAGTACTTC.

The chain is built from TRBV4-2 and TRBJ1-5; tentative D call: TRBD1 (5 bases). Germline-derived CDR1 and CDR2 are LGHNA and YNFKEQ. The V end was cut by 0 bases, the J end by 0 bases, with 12 bases between. The CDR3 is 17 residues long. As DNA, the CDR3 is TGTGCCAGCAGCCAAGATCGGGGCGGGGATAGCAATCAGCCCCAGCATTTT. Translated, it gives CASSQDRGGDSNQPQHF.

The chain couples TRBV5-1 to TRBJ2-2; 9 bases agree with TRBD2. J was trimmed by 6 bases and V by 6 bases; bases with no gene match: 6. The CDR3 sequence is 14 residues long. Germline CDR1 reads SGHRS; CDR2 reads YFSETQ. The CDR3 DNA is TGCGCCAGCATCCTCGGCGGGGGGGCCGGGGAGCTGTTTTTT. Translating gives CASILGGGAGELFF.

The V and J genes are TRBV11-2 and TRBJ1-2; D possibly corresponds to TRBD1 (6 bases). With 6 bases removed from V and 5 bases from J, the gap between germline ends came to 13 bases. The CDR3 sequence is 13 residues long. Germline lookup yields CDR1 SGHAT and CDR2 FQNNGV. CDR3 sequence: CASRDPGVYGYTF. DNA for the CDR3: TGTGCCAGCAGGGATCCAGGGGTATATGGCTACACCTTC.

V is TRBV7-2 and J is TRBJ1-5, with a weak D call TRBD1 (5 bases). The V end lost 5 bases, the J end lost 11 bases, and 25 bases lay between the germline ends. The CDR3 extends over 16 amino acids. Germline V gives CDR1 SGHTA, CDR2 FQGNSA. The DNA of the CDR3 is TGTGCCAGCAGCCCGCGGACGGTTAAGATAAGGGGAGCCCAGCATTTT. Its protein is CASSPRTVKIRGAQHF.

The chain recombines TRBV9 with TRBJ1-6, with D unclear. The germline V gene has CDR1 SGDLS and CDR2 YYNGEE. V was shortened by 0 bases and J by 7 bases, with 17 bases between the two germline ends. The CDR3 has 17 amino acids. The CDR3 bases are TGTGCCAGCAGCGTAGAAAGGTGGAAGGTTACGAATTCACCCCTCCACTTT. Protein: CASSVERWKVTNSPLHF.

The chain combines TRBV10-3 with TRBJ2-1, with TRBD1 as a possible D gene (6 bases). This CDR3 spans 13 amino acids. Germline V gene sequence: CDR1 ENHRY, CDR2 SYGVKD. Trimming stripped 4 bases from V and 6 bases from J, with 10 bases between. Here the CDR3 reads CAISVDRPNEQFF. DNA of the CDR3: TGTGCCATCAGTGTTGACAGGCCCAATGAGCAGTTCTTC.